These T cell receptor beta chains were read from a single sample in a study of T cell responses to AZD1222 COVID-19 vaccine. Libraries were prepared by immunoSEQ multiplex PCR; TCRdb keeps only in-frame clonotypes and omits some of them. The sample shows about 85,000 clones, roughly nine tenths of them seen only once. The sample consisted of peripheral blood, taken on day 0 of AZD1222 vaccination. The receptors were sampled from an adult in good health. Both conserved end residues are part of each CDR3. The D gene is left open where the match is weak. Size is omitted from some rows. Given values are once, few, many or a class for expanded clones.

>TRBV7-2|TRBD1|-|TRBJ1-2
TGTGCCAGCAGCTTAGGAGCGACAGGGATCTATGGCTACACCTTC
CASSLGATGIYGYTF
>TRBV7-9|TRBD1|-|TRBJ1-2
TGTGCCAGCAGCGCTCCGGGGACAGATTCCAACATGGGCTACACCTTC
CASSAPGTDSNMGYTF
>TRBV6-5|TRBD1|-|TRBJ2-4
TGTGCCAGCAGTTACCACAGGGGCACCCACAAAAACATTCAGTACTTC
CASSYHRGTHKNIQYF
>TRBV19|TRBD1|-|TRBJ2-6
TGTGCCAGTAGCCTGGACAGGGAACACCCTGGAGGGGCCAACGTCCTGACTTTC
CASSLDREHPGGANVLTF
>TRBV4-2|-|-|TRBJ1-2
TGTGCCAGCAGCCAAGAAGGGGGAATAAGTGCTGGTGGCTACACCTTC
CASSQEGGISAGGYTF
>TRBV30|TRBD2|-|TRBJ2-7
TGTGCCTGGCGGGGACTAGGCCCATACGAGCAGTACTTC
CAWRGLGPYEQYF
>TRBV18|-|-|TRBJ1-1
TGTGCCAGCTCCCCCCGACAGGTGAACACTGAAGCTTTCTTT
CASSPRQVNTEAFF
>TRBV6-5|-|-|TRBJ2-7
TGTGCCAGCAGCCCCGGGAGTTGGAACGAGCAGTACTTC
CASSPGSWNEQYF
>TRBV2|TRBD1|-|TRBJ1-6
TGTGCCAGCCTCCGGGACAGTACCTATAATTCACCCCTCCACTTT
CASLRDSTYNSPLHF
>TRBV11-2|TRBD1|-|TRBJ1-3
TGTGCCAGCAGCCGCCGGGACAGGACCGTTGGAAACACCATATATTTT
CASSRRDRTVGNTIYF
>TRBV20-1|-|-|TRBJ2-7
TGCAGTGCTCCCGACAGCTACGAGCAGTACTTC
CSAPDSYEQYF
>TRBV5-5|-|-|TRBJ2-1
TGTGCCAGCAGCGCTGCCGGTACTGGGTCCTACAATGAGCAGTTCTTC
CASSAAGTGSYNEQFF
>TRBV3-1/TRBV3-2|TRBD1|-|TRBJ1-6
TGTGCCAGCAGCCTTCGGACAGGGCTGTATAATTCACCCCTCCACTTT
CASSLRTGLYNSPLHF
>TRBV27|-|-|TRBJ1-1
TGTGCCAGCAGAGATACAGGGAACACTGAAGCTTTCTTT
CASRDTGNTEAFF
>TRBV6-2/TRBV6-3|-|-|TRBJ1-2
TGTGCCAGCAGTGATCCAGGAAACTATGGCTACACCTTC
CASSDPGNYGYTF
>TRBV5-1|-|-|TRBJ2-7
TGCGCCAGCAGCCCCGGACCGTCCTACGAGCAGTACTTC
CASSPGPSYEQYF
>TRBV5-1|TRBD1|-|TRBJ2-3
TGCGCCAGCAGCTGGACAGGGGCGGATACGCAGTATTTT
CASSWTGADTQYF
>TRBV7-8|TRBD1|-|TRBJ1-5
TGTGCCAGCCGATCCGGGACAGTTAGCAATCAGCCCCAGCATTTT
CASRSGTVSNQPQHF
>TRBV5-1|-|-|TRBJ2-1
TGCGCCAGCAGCTTGTTGGGTATTTTAGTGAATGAGCAGTTCTTC
CASSLLGILVNEQFF
>TRBV5-1|-|-|TRBJ1-4
TGCGCCAGCAGCCGGGGGGACGCGGGTAATGAAAAACTGTTTTTT
CASSRGDAGNEKLFF
>TRBV6-6|-|-|TRBJ1-3
TGTGCCAGCAGTAACCCAGACCGTCCCTCTGGAAACACCATATATTTT
CASSNPDRPSGNTIYF
>TRBV3-1/TRBV3-2|TRBD2|-|TRBJ2-1
TGTGCCAGCAGCCAAGGGGGCGGGAGGGGGTACAATGAGCAGTTCTTC
CASSQGGGRGYNEQFF
>TRBV10-2|-|once|TRBJ2-1
TGCGCCAGCAGCGGGACCCGGGGTGAGCAGTTCTTC
CASSGTRGEQFF
>TRBV9|-|-|TRBJ1-1
TGTGCCAGCAGCGTAGACGGCAACATGAACACTGAAGCTTTCTTT
CASSVDGNMNTEAFF
>TRBV3-1/TRBV3-2|TRBD2|few|TRBJ2-1
TGTGCCAGCAGCGGAAATTCCGGGACTATGGGGTACAATGAGCAGTTCTTC
CASSGNSGTMGYNEQFF
>TRBV7-9|-|once|TRBJ1-1
TGTGCCAGCAGCTTACGAAGCCGGGCCTTAGGAACTGAAGCTTTCTTT
CASSLRSRALGTEAFF
>TRBV2|-|few|TRBJ1-6
TGTGCCAGCAACGGGGGAGCTGGGAATTCACCCCTCCACTTT
CASNGGAGNSPLHF
>TRBV27|TRBD2|few|TRBJ2-5
TGTGCCAGCAGTTCGGGGGGGGAGACCCAGTACTTC
CASSSGGETQYF
>TRBV9|TRBD2|-|TRBJ2-7
TGTGCCAGCAGCGTTGCTCCCGGGACTAGCCTCCCCTCCTACGAGCAGTACTTC
CASSVAPGTSLPSYEQYF
>TRBV29-1|-|-|TRBJ2-2
TGCAGCGTTGGGGTAGGGCCAGGGGCCACCGGGGAGCTGTTTTTT
CSVGVGPGATGELFF
>TRBV7-3|-|-|TRBJ2-7
TGTGCCAGCAGCGCCGTTCCAGGGGCGTACGAGCAGTACTTC
CASSAVPGAYEQYF
>TRBV28|-|-|TRBJ1-2
TGTGCCATTTACCTACCGGGCCCTAACTATGGCTACACCTTC
CAIYLPGPNYGYTF
>TRBV24-1|TRBD2|-|TRBJ2-3
TGTGCCACCAGTGATTCCACTAGCGGGATGAGCACCCGCACAGATACGCAGTATTTT
CATSDSTSGMSTRTDTQYF
>TRBV28|-|few|TRBJ2-7
TGTGCCAGCAGCCCCCGGGACCGGGGTAGGTACTTC
CASSPRDRGRYF
>TRBV2|TRBD1|-|TRBJ1-3
TGTGCCAGCAGTGCCCAGGGGGGCTCTGGAAACACCATATATTTT
CASSAQGGSGNTIYF
>TRBV28|TRBD1|-|TRBJ2-1
TGTGCCAGCACCCCCGGGACAGGGTCTTACAATGAGCAGTTCTTC
CASTPGTGSYNEQFF
>TRBV5-4|TRBD2|-|TRBJ2-3
TGTGCCAGCAGCTTGGCGCCGACTAGCGGTTCAGATACGCAGTATTTT
CASSLAPTSGSDTQYF
>TRBV4-1|-|-|TRBJ2-5
TGCGCCAGCAGCCAAGTGGTTCGTACAGGCCAAGAGACCCAGTACTTC
CASSQVVRTGQETQYF
>TRBV11-2|TRBD2|-|TRBJ2-1
TGTGCCAGCACTTTGGGAGGGGGACTAGCGCAGCAGTTCTTC
CASTLGGGLAQQFF
>TRBV19|TRBD1|-|TRBJ1-1
TGTGCCAGTAGGACACTCGGGGGGGGACAGTTGAACACTGAAGCTTTCTTT
CASRTLGGGQLNTEAFF
>TRBV7-6|-|-|TRBJ2-5
TGTGCCAGCACCCGTCAGGACCCCCAAGAGACCCAGTACTTC
CASTRQDPQETQYF
>TRBV27|-|-|TRBJ1-1
TGTGCCAGCAGCCGGACCTTCGGAGAGGCTTTCTTT
CASSRTFGEAFF
>TRBV30|TRBD2|-|TRBJ2-1
TGTGCCTGGAGTCTAGCGGGGGGGCCCGGGCAGTTCTTC
CAWSLAGGPGQFF
>TRBV4-2|TRBD2|-|TRBJ2-1
TGTGCCAGCAGCCAAGATGGGACTAGCGGGAGCGATGAGCAGTTCTTC
CASSQDGTSGSDEQFF
>TRBV7-2|TRBD2|-|TRBJ2-7
TGTGCCAGCACCCCACCGGGACTAGCGACCTACGAGCAGTACTTC
CASTPPGLATYEQYF
>TRBV7-6|-|-|TRBJ1-5
TGTGCCAGCAGCTTAGGGCAAGGTAGCAATCAGCCCCAGCATTTT
CASSLGQGSNQPQHF
>TRBV6-1|TRBD1|-|TRBJ1-1
TGTGCCAGCAGTGAAAAAAGGAGACAGGGGGCAGGTGAAGCTTTCTTT
CASSEKRRQGAGEAFF
>TRBV19|-|-|TRBJ2-1
TGTGCCAGTAGTATTGAAGGCCGGGGCGGCGGAGGGTCCTACAATGAGCAGTTCTTC
CASSIEGRGGGGSYNEQFF
>TRBV11-2|-|-|TRBJ1-1
TGTGCCAGCAGCTTAGACAGGGTTGGAACTGAAGCTTTCTTT
CASSLDRVGTEAFF
>TRBV6-5|-|-|TRBJ1-2
TGTGCCATCCCGACAGTCTACTATGGCTACACCTTC
CAIPTVYYGYTF
>TRBV27|TRBD1|-|TRBJ2-7
TGTGCCAGCAGGTCGGACAGGGCGCTAACCTACGAGCAGTACTTC
CASRSDRALTYEQYF
>TRBV7-9|TRBD1|-|TRBJ1-5
TGTGCCAGCAGCCGCCAGACAGGGCTTAGCAATCAGCCCCAGCATTTT
CASSRQTGLSNQPQHF
>TRBV3-1/TRBV3-2|-|-|TRBJ2-1
TGTGCCAGCAGCCAAGATAAGGTGAGGCACAACTTCTACAATGAGCAGTTCTTC
CASSQDKVRHNFYNEQFF
>TRBV28|TRBD1|-|TRBJ2-7
TGTGCCAGCAGTTTGGTACAGGGGTCGAACGAGCAGTACTTC
CASSLVQGSNEQYF
>TRBV3-1/TRBV3-2|TRBD1|-|TRBJ1-6
TGTGCCAGCAGCTATGGGACAGCAAATTCACCCCTCCACTTT
CASSYGTANSPLHF
>TRBV11-2|-|-|TRBJ1-6
TGTGCCAGCAGCCGAGCCCTGGGTGGGTCCACGTCACCCCTCCACTTT
CASSRALGGSTSPLHF
>TRBV3-1/TRBV3-2|-|few|TRBJ1-5
TGTGCCAGCAGCCAAGACAGGGTCGGGCCCCAGCATTTT
CASSQDRVGPQHF
>TRBV20-1|-|-|TRBJ2-7
TGCAGTGCTAGTAGGCCGAACTACGAGCAGTACTTC
CSASRPNYEQYF
>TRBV7-6|-|-|TRBJ1-3
TGTGCCAGCAGCTTAAACACGAACTCTGGAAACACCATATATTTT
CASSLNTNSGNTIYF
>TRBV15|-|-|TRBJ1-4
TGTGCCACCAGCAGAGATGAAGGGAGAACTAATGAAAAACTGTTTTTT
CATSRDEGRTNEKLFF